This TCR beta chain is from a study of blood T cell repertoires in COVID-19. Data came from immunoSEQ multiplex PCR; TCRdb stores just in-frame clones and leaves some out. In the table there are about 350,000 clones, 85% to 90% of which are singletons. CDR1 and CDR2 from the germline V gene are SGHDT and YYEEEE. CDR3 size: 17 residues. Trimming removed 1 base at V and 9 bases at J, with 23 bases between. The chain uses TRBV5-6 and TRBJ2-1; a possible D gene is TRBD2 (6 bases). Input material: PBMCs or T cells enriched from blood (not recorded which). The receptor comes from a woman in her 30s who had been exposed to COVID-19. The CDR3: CASSLPLAWEGKSEQFF. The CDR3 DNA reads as TGTGCCAGCAGCTTGCCCCTAGCGTGGGAAGGGAAGAGTGAGCAGTTCTTC. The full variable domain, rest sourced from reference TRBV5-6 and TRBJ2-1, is DAGVTQSPTHLIKTRGQQVTLRCSPKSGHDTVSWYQQALGQGPQFIFQYYEEEERQRGNFPDRFSGHQFPNYSSELNVNALLLGDSALYLCASSLPLAWEGKSEQFFGPGTRLTVL.